This entry features one TCR beta chain sequence. This entry belongs to a study of blood T cell repertoires in COVID-19. Study in general: Acute-phase and convalescent COVID-19 samples originated in the United States, Italy and Spain. Nucleic acid was either cDNA or gDNA, and it came from T cells, B-cell-depleted T cells, or PBMCs.

Authors' methods: Cell counts per sample came from amplifying reference gene primers. The protocol was immunoSEQ multiplex PCR, while the TCRdb copy is restricted to in-frame clones and leaves out a portion. The V and J calls and clone size were taken over from that table, and D and trimming were inferred from the DNA. The table records 150,000 to 200,000 clones, roughly 80% of them present only once. Germline V gene data show CDR1 as DFQATT and CDR2 as SNEGSKA (reference sequence). The CDR3 is 17 amino acids. V was clipped by 3 bases and J by 1 base; unmatched bases: 14. The V call is TRBV20-1, the J call TRBJ1-1, with 7 bases lining up with TRBD1. The receptor was derived from a man in his fifties or sixties who had recovered from COVID-19. Sequenced: peripheral blood. This CDR3 is CSASWAGGLGTNTEAFF. Written as DNA, the CDR3 is TGCAGTGCTAGTTGGGCAGGGGGACTTGGTACGAACACTGAAGCTTTCTTT.